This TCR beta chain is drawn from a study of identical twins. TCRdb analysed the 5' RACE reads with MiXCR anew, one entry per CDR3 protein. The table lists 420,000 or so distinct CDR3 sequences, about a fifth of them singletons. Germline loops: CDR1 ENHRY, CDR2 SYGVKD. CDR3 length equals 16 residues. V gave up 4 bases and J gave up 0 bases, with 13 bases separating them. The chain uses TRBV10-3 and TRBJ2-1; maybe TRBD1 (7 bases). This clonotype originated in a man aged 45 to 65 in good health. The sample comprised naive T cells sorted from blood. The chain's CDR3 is CAISGPGGSSYNEQFF. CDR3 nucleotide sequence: TGTGCCATCAGTGGGCCAGGGGGGAGCTCCTACAATGAGCAGTTCTTC.